Shown below are 11 T cell receptor beta chains from a single sample sequenced in a study of response to subunit inactivated influenza vaccine. In TCRdb, the RT-PCR reads were re-called with MiXCR into one record per CDR3 protein. Of hundreds of thousands of distinct CDR3 sequences in the sample, approximately 12% were seen once. The material was PBMCs from blood, obtained on the day of vaccination. The receptor set was obtained from a man aged 45-65 years who received an inactivated influenza vaccine.

The rearrangement joins TRBV28 to TRBJ2-5, with D perhaps matching TRBD1 (6 bases). The CDR3 sequence is 13 residues long. Germline CDR1 and CDR2: MDHEN and SYDVKM. The V end lost 4 bases, the J end lost 6 bases, and 12 bases lay between the germline ends. The CDR3 DNA reads as TGTGCCAGCAGTTCCAGGGGACAACAGACCCAGTACTTC. It yields the protein CASSSRGQQTQYF. The variable domain in full, completed from reference TRBV28 and TRBJ2-5, reads DVKVTQSSRYLVKRTGEKVFLECVQDMDHENMFWYRQDPGLGLRLIYFSYDVKMKEKGDIPEGYSVSREKKERFSLILESASTNQTSMYLCASSSRGQQTQYFGPGTRLLVL.

This clonotype showed up just a few times. This sequence joins TRBV11-3 and TRBJ2-1; 7 nucleotides align to TRBD2. The CDR3 is 15 amino acids. Germline V gene lookup returns CDR1 SGHNT and CDR2 YENEEA. Losses at the gene ends were 7 bases for V and 5 bases for J; bases not matched to a gene: 11. The CDR3 coding sequence is TGTGCCAGCACCCCTGGGGGGGTATATGACAATGAGCAGTTCTTC. Amino acid sequence: CASTPGGVYDNEQFF.

This clonotype has ten or more counts. The chain carries TRBV15 and TRBJ1-4, with a tentative D call TRBD1 (6 bases). The CDR3 loop spans 16 amino acids. Trimming stripped 2 bases from V and 11 bases from J, with 21 bases between. Germline loops: CDR1 LNHNV, CDR2 YYDKDF (reference sequence). CDR3 coding DNA: TGTGCCACCAGCAGACCCTCGGAGGGGGGTTCGGCGAAACTGTTTTTT. Its translation: CATSRPSEGGSAKLFF.

This clonotype was counted at least ten times. This chain uses TRBV6-1 with TRBJ2-3; 7 bases are a match to TRBD1. This CDR3 contains 14 residues. The V gene's germline CDR1 is MNHNS and CDR2 SASEGT. The trim removed 3 bases at V and 6 bases at J, leaving 6 bases unmatched. CDR3 nucleotides: TGTGCCAGCAGTGAGCACAGGGGCGGCGATACGCAGTATTTT. Its translation is CASSEHRGGDTQYF.

The V gene is TRBV5-1, the J gene TRBJ2-3; TRBD2 aligns across 10 bases. After removal of 1 base from V and 1 base from J, the junction contained 12 bases not matched to a gene. Germline V lookup: CDR1 SGHRS, CDR2 YFSETQ. This CDR3 contains 19 residues. CDR3 amino acids: CASSLIESGGAVGTDTQYF. DNA for the CDR3: TGCGCCAGCAGCTTGATCGAGAGCGGGGGGGCCGTGGGCACAGATACGCAGTATTTT. Full variable domain (rest looked up from reference TRBV5-1 and TRBJ2-3): KAGVTQTPRYLIKTRGQQVTLSCSPISGHRSVSWYQQTPGQGLQFLFEYFSETQRNKGNFPGRFSGRQFSNSRSEMNVSTLELGDSALYLCASSLIESGGAVGTDTQYFGPGTRLTVL.

A remark on this clonotype: An end of the junction differs from the germline gene, which may be a read error. The rearrangement links TRBV11-2 to TRBJ2-1, with 10 bases identical to TRBD1. CDR1 and CDR2 from the germline V gene are SGHAT and FQNNGV. CDR3 size: 17 residues. The CDR3 loop is CPSSPWTGGLLDNEQFF. In DNA, the CDR3 is TGTCCCAGCAGCCCCTGGACAGGGGGTCTTCTGGACAATGAGCAGTTCTTC.

The chain couples TRBV7-2 to TRBJ2-5; 7 bases agree with TRBD2. Per germline, CDR1 SGHTA and CDR2 FQGNSA. The CDR3 length is 15 residues. V gave up 2 bases and J gave up 3 bases; unmatched junction bases: 6. In DNA, the CDR3 is TGTGCCAGCAGCTTACAAACTAGCGAAGAAGAGACCCAGTACTTC. Translation: CASSLQTSEEETQYF.

This clonotype came up a few times. The rearrangement joins TRBV10-2 to TRBJ2-7; D may be TRBD1 or TRBD2 (6 bases each). Germline V gives CDR1 WSHSY, CDR2 SAAADI. V dropped 3 bases and J dropped 13 bases, with 13 bases sitting between them. The CDR3 loop spans 11 amino acids. The CDR3 region is CASSDWGAGYF. The DNA for the CDR3 is TGCGCCAGCAGTGATTGGGGGGCAGGATACTTC.

This clonotype was recorded many times. The chain employs TRBV2 and TRBJ2-7; TRBD2 matches 7 bases. The ends lost 3 bases at V and 2 bases at J; junction bases unmatched: 4. Germline V CDR1 and CDR2: SNHLY, FYNNEI. The CDR3 loop spans 14 amino acids. This chain's CDR3 is CASSDAGATYEQYF. The CDR3 DNA sequence: TGTGCCAGCAGTGATGCGGGAGCCACCTACGAGCAGTACTTC. Filled out from reference TRBV2 and TRBJ2-7, the complete variable domain reads EPEVTQTPSHQVTQMGQEVILRCVPISNHLYFYWYRQILGQKVEFLVSFYNNEISEKSEIFDDQFSVERPDGSNFTLKIRSTKLEDSAMYFCASSDAGATYEQYFGPGTRLTVT.

The chain carries TRBV4-3 and TRBJ2-7; TRBD2 aligns across 8 bases. Trimming removed 1 base from V and 4 bases from J; junction bases left unmatched: 12. CDR1 is LGHNA, CDR2 YSLEER, per germline. The CDR3 is made up of 17 amino acids. The CDR3 DNA reads TGCGCCAGCAGCCAAGGGGTTAGCGGGAATGTTTTTTACGAGCAGTACTTC. Translation: CASSQGVSGNVFYEQYF.

This clonotype has just a few counts. The rearrangement joins TRBV12-3 or TRBV12-4 to TRBJ1-5; D not certain. This CDR3 comprises 15 residues. V lost 4 bases and J 0 bases, leaving 10 bases between the germline ends. The CDR3 is CASSSDGISNQPQHF. The CDR3 DNA sequence: TGTGCCAGCAGTTCCGACGGGATTAGCAATCAGCCCCAGCATTTT.